The following is a TCR beta chain sequence with its context. This record comes from a study of T cells in localized non-small cell lung cancer. Only in-frame clones appear in the TCRdb table, and some are missing; sequencing was by immunoSEQ multiplex PCR. The data show approximately 20,000 clones, with around nine tenths seen just once and roughly 4% held by the top ten. V was shortened by 0 bases and J by 5 bases, with 10 bases between the two germline ends. The length of the CDR3 is 13 residues. The germline V gene encodes CDR1 GTSNPN and CDR2 SVGIG (reference sequence). The sequences come from peripheral blood, collected before any cancer treatment. The chain links TRBV30 to TRBJ2-5, with D possibly called TRBD1 or TRBD2 (5 bases each). The clonotype was recovered from a male donor at least 60 years old with stage I squamous cell lung carcinoma. The chain's CDR3 is CAWSVGWGETQYF. The CDR3 DNA is TGTGCCTGGAGTGTCGGCTGGGGGGAGACCCAGTACTTC.